The entry below describes one T cell receptor beta chain. What it binds is unknown. The data derive from a study of shared clonotypes between healthy human individuals. Study-level results: Among a handful of donors, roughly 5% of naive CD4 clonotypes were found in common. In contrast to clonotypes shared by all four donors, non-shared clonotypes had lower generation probabilities.

The germline V gene has CDR1 SGHDN and CDR2 FVKESK. The CDR3 is made up of 15 amino acids. The V gene end was trimmed by 3 bases and the J gene end by 1 base; junction bases not matched to a gene: 2. Assay used: immunoSEQ multiplex PCR; TCRdb lists only in-frame clones, some missing. The data show some 2.3 million clones, approximately 93% seen once. Donors, healthy HIV-negative adults, lacked recent acute infections or vaccinations. The authors divided CD4+ cells into CD45RA+ naive and CD45RA-negative memory subsets. The TCR was taken from a man between 18 and 29 years old in good health. Some clones in this sample may be carry-over from other donors' samples. Material: naive CD4+ T cells from PBMCs. Subset here: CD45RA+ positively selected. This chain connects TRBV14 to TRBJ2-2, with 7 bases fitting TRBD1. In DNA, the CDR3 is TGTGCCAGCAGCCAGGGACAGCTGAACACCGGGGAGCTGTTTTTT. As protein: CASSQGQLNTGELFF.